A single sample gave rise to the 26 T cell receptor beta chains below, sequenced in a study of sequential checkpoint blockade in melanoma. Treatment meaning: randomized to nivolumab then ipilimumab (arm A) or the reverse (arm B). Produced via immunoSEQ multiplex PCR; TCRdb's table is partial and in-frame only. The repertoire consists of approximately 12,000 clones, with about 79% occurring once and the leading ten covering approximately 7.8%. Here the sequenced sample was CD8+ T cells sorted from blood (inferred from file names), taken from a patient given nivolumab and ipilimumab in sequence. Source of these receptors: a human donor with melanoma.

This chain links TRBV2 with TRBJ2-1, with 9 bases that match TRBD2. J was trimmed by 4 bases and V by 4 bases; bases with no gene match: 8. Per germline, CDR1 SNHLY and CDR2 FYNNEI. The CDR3 spans 16 residues. CDR3 residues: CASSGREGLSYNEQFF. The CDR3 region has the DNA TGTGCCAGCAGTGGGCGGGAGGGCCTTTCGTACAATGAGCAGTTCTTC. The whole variable domain, remainder taken from reference TRBV2 and TRBJ2-1, is EPEVTQTPSHQVTQMGQEVILRCVPISNHLYFYWYRQILGQKVEFLVSFYNNEISEKSEIFDDQFSVERPDGSNFTLKIRSTKLEDSAMYFCASSGREGLSYNEQFFGPGTRLTVL.

The chain couples TRBV19 to TRBJ1-1; D remains unclear. The length of the CDR3 is 13 residues. V was clipped by 1 base and J by 3 bases, with 6 bases between them. CDR1 and CDR2 from the germline V gene are LNHDA and SQIVND (reference sequence). The CDR3 DNA reads TGTGCCAGTAGTATAGGGCAGTACACTGAAGCTTTCTTT. This sequence encodes CASSIGQYTEAFF. Supplemented by reference TRBV19 and TRBJ1-1, the full variable domain reads DGGITQSPKYLFRKEGQNVTLSCEQNLNHDAMYWYRQDPGQGLRLIYYSQIVNDFQKGDIAEGYSVSREKKESFPLTVTSAQKNPTAFYLCASSIGQYTEAFFGQGTRLTVV.

The chain couples TRBV7-6 to TRBJ2-7; 7 nucleotides align to TRBD2. CDR3 size: 14 residues. The V gene's germline CDR1 is SGHVS and CDR2 FNYEAQ. Trimming removed 4 bases from V and 3 bases from J; junction bases left unmatched: 6. CDR3 amino acids: CASSYAGEDYEQYF. CDR3 in DNA: TGTGCCAGCAGCTATGCGGGGGAGGACTACGAGCAGTACTTC.

This clone is categorized as medium-sized. V gene TRBV21-1 combines with J gene TRBJ1-5. TRBV21-1 is recorded as a pseudogene. The CDR3 consists of 15 residues. The CDR3 region has the DNA TGTGCCAGCAGCAAAGAGCTAGAGAAGAATCAGCCCCAGCATTTT. Encoded protein: CASSKELEKNQPQHF.

The chain employs TRBV27 and TRBJ2-7; D might be TRBD2 (5 bases). Trimming left V 6 bases short and J 3 bases short, with 9 bases between. The CDR3 contains 12 residues. Germline values: CDR1 MNHEY, CDR2 SMNVEV (reference sequence). CDR3 protein: CASSLGGYEQYF. The CDR3 coding sequence is TGTGCCAGCAGCCTCGGAGGCTACGAGCAGTACTTC.

This clone is labeled as large. The chain has TRBV5-4 and TRBJ1-4; 9 nucleotides match TRBD1. The CDR3 is made up of 14 amino acids. Per germline, CDR1 SGHNT and CDR2 YYREEE (reference sequence). J was trimmed by 5 bases and V by 3 bases; bases with no gene match: 2. For the CDR3, the DNA is TGTGCCAGCAGCTACGGGACAGGGAATGAAAAACTGTTTTTT. Translated: CASSYGTGNEKLFF.

The rearrangement uses TRBV27 and TRBJ2-7; 7 positions match TRBD1. The V gene's germline CDR1 is MNHEY and CDR2 SMNVEV (reference sequence). The CDR3 consists of 14 residues. V lost 6 bases, J lost 2 bases, and 7 bases stayed unmatched. DNA for the CDR3: TGTGCCAGCAGCCCCCCGGGACAGCCCTACGAGCAGTACTTC. Translation: CASSPPGQPYEQYF.

The CDR3 DNA follows: TGTGCCAGTAGCCCGGGATCCAGGGGGTACGAGCAGTACTTC. Amino acid sequence: CASSPGSRGYEQYF. This chain uses TRBV19 with TRBJ2-7, with TRBD1 identical over 7 bases. There are 14 residues in the CDR3. V dropped 6 bases and J dropped 4; count of bases not matched to a gene: 9. Germline V gene lookup returns CDR1 LNHDA and CDR2 SQIVND (reference sequence). The whole variable domain, filled in from reference TRBV19 and TRBJ2-7, reads DGGITQSPKYLFRKEGQNVTLSCEQNLNHDAMYWYRQDPGQGLRLIYYSQIVNDFQKGDIAEGYSVSREKKESFPLTVTSAQKNPTAFYLCASSPGSRGYEQYFGPGTRLTVT.

The chain joins TRBV4-1 to TRBJ1-2; D not certain. Germline lookup yields CDR1 MGHRA and CDR2 YSYEKL. This CDR3 region has 15 residues. Trimming took off 0 bases at V and 4 bases at J, with 12 bases between the two ends. CDR3 sequence (DNA): TGCGCCAGCAGCCAAGATTCCCAGGAAACCTATGGCTACACCTTC. It is translated as CASSQDSQETYGYTF.

The chain carries TRBV9 and TRBJ2-2; a possible D gene is TRBD1 (6 bases). Deletions cut 8 bases from V and 1 base from J, with 15 bases between. Germline-derived CDR1 and CDR2 are SGDLS and YYNGEE. This CDR3 contains 15 residues. Written as DNA, the CDR3 is TGTGCCAGTCGTACAGGGCTGGAGAACACCGGGGAGCTGTTTTTT. Protein: CASRTGLENTGELFF.

This chain connects TRBV6-5 to TRBJ2-5; 9 bases align to TRBD1. The DNA end is a closer match to TRBJ2-7, so the J assignment may be wrong. CDR1 MNHEY and CDR2 SVGAGI come from the germline V gene. The CDR3 has 14 amino acids. Here the CDR3 DNA reads TGTGCCAGCAGGTCCCGACAGGGGGGATACGAGCAGTACTTC. It translates to CASRSRQGGYEQYF.

As DNA, the CDR3 is TGTGCCAGCAGCCACGGGACTAGCGGGGGACTCTACGAGCAGTACTTC. This encodes CASSHGTSGGLYEQYF. This rearrangement joins TRBV9 to TRBJ2-7, with 14 bases aligning to TRBD2. CDR3 length: 16 amino acids. CDR1 SGDLS and CDR2 YYNGEE come from the germline V gene. The ends lost 4 bases at V and 3 bases at J; junction bases unmatched: 6.

V usage is TRBV5-6 and J usage is TRBJ1-2; 9 bases align to TRBD1. Trimming cost V 0 bases and J 3 bases; bases outside gene matches: 6. Germline V gene data show CDR1 as SGHDT and CDR2 as YYEEEE. The CDR3 loop spans 16 amino acids. The CDR3 sequence: CASSLAVGQGYYGYTF. The CDR3, as DNA: TGTGCCAGCAGCTTGGCCGTGGGACAGGGATACTATGGCTACACCTTC.

This clone was seen only once. The rearrangement joins TRBV10-1 to TRBJ2-7, with D possibly TRBD2 on 5 matching bases. Germline CDR1 and CDR2: WNHNN and SYGVQD (reference sequence). This CDR3 is built from 14 residues. V was clipped by 8 bases and J by 4 bases, with 18 bases between them. CDR3 nucleotide sequence: TGCGCCAGCCCCTGGACTGATCCGGCGTACGAGCAGTACTTC. Translation gives CASPWTDPAYEQYF.

The table lists this clone with a count of one. The chain employs TRBV28 and TRBJ2-5; D unresolved. CDR1 is MDHEN, CDR2 SYDVKM, per germline. Trimming removed 10 bases from V and 3 bases from J, with 15 bases in between. This CDR3 comprises 13 residues. CDR3 loop: CAIAPVPKETQYF. The CDR3 DNA reads as TGTGCCATCGCTCCGGTCCCCAAAGAGACCCAGTACTTC.

J is TRBJ1-1 and V is TRBV27; 9 bases agree with TRBD1. The V and J ends lost 2 bases and 14 bases, in that order; junction bases with no gene match: 9. This CDR3 comprises 13 residues. Germline CDR1 is MNHEY and CDR2 is SMNVEV (reference sequence). The chain's CDR3 is CASSLGTGSFVFF. In nucleotides, the CDR3 is TGTGCCAGCAGTTTAGGGACAGGGTCATTCGTCTTCTTT.

The rearrangement joins TRBV27 to TRBJ2-7, with 8 bases aligning to TRBD2. The junction had 7 bases not matched to a gene; V was cut back by 7 bases and J by 5 bases. The CDR3 is 13 residues long. CDR1 is MNHEY and CDR2 is SMNVEV in the germline V gene (reference sequence). CDR3 in DNA: TGTGCCAGCAAGAGTAGCGGGATAGACGAGCAGTACTTC. Amino acids: CASKSSGIDEQYF.

The chain joins TRBV13 to TRBJ1-1, with D unclear. Germline loops: CDR1 PRHDT, CDR2 FYEKMQ (reference sequence). Trimming cost V 3 bases and J 3 bases, with 14 bases left between them. The CDR3 consists of 15 residues. DNA for the CDR3: TGTGCCAGCAGCTTTGGGGTTGGCGGGTACACTGAAGCTTTCTTT. Encoded protein: CASSFGVGGYTEAFF.

The CDR3 is CASSLGDRGPTYEQYF. The CDR3 DNA reads as TGTGCCAGCAGCTTAGGGGACAGGGGACCGACCTACGAGCAGTACTTC. V and J are TRBV13 and TRBJ2-7; TRBD1 matches 9 bases. The CDR3 spans 16 residues. Germline V gene lookup returns CDR1 PRHDT and CDR2 FYEKMQ (reference sequence). V lost 0 bases and J lost 2; bases outside the gene matches: 5.

CDR3 sequence (DNA): TGCGCCAGCAGCCAAGGGACAGGGGGGGCCACTGAAGCTTTCTTT. Amino acid sequence: CASSQGTGGATEAFF. The chain couples TRBV4-1 to TRBJ1-1; 10 bases match TRBD1. The CDR3 loop spans 15 amino acids. The V segment lost 1 base and the J segment 4 bases; nucleotides outside the gene matches: 3. From germline, CDR1 is MGHRA and CDR2 YSYEKL.

Remarks on this clone: Additional DNA sequences in this sample encode the identical CDR3. This chain connects TRBV5-1 to TRBJ1-1; D ambiguous. Trimming left V 2 bases short and J 2 bases short, with 7 bases between. The CDR3 has 13 residues. CDR1 is SGHRS and CDR2 is YFSETQ in the germline V gene. The CDR3 DNA reads as TGCGCCAGCAGCTTTGGCGGAAACACTGAAGCTTTCTTT. Translation: CASSFGGNTEAFF.

The rearrangement links TRBV19 to TRBJ2-3, with 10 positions matching TRBD1. The CDR3 has 16 residues. Germline V gene sequence: CDR1 LNHDA, CDR2 SQIVND (reference sequence). Trimming cost V 4 bases and J 0 bases; bases outside gene matches: 4. The CDR3 is CASSTPDRGSTDTQYF. In nucleotides, the CDR3 is TGTGCCAGTAGTACACCGGACAGGGGGAGCACAGATACGCAGTATTTT. The variable domain in full, completed from reference TRBV19 and TRBJ2-3, reads DGGITQSPKYLFRKEGQNVTLSCEQNLNHDAMYWYRQDPGQGLRLIYYSQIVNDFQKGDIAEGYSVSREKKESFPLTVTSAQKNPTAFYLCASSTPDRGSTDTQYFGPGTRLTVL.

This sequence joins TRBV27 and TRBJ1-1, with a possible D match to TRBD1 (6 bases). The CDR3 runs to 13 residues. Germline values: CDR1 MNHEY, CDR2 SMNVEV (reference sequence). V was shortened by 2 bases and J by 7 bases, with 11 bases between the two germline ends. This CDR3 is CASSLATGNEAFF. The CDR3 region has the DNA TGTGCCAGCAGTTTAGCCACAGGGAATGAAGCTTTCTTT.

The genes are TRBV5-1 and TRBJ2-3; 7 bases fit TRBD2. J lost 2 bases, V lost 2 bases, and 5 bases had no gene match. CDR1 is SGHRS and CDR2 is YFSETQ in the germline V gene. CDR3 length equals 15 residues. As DNA, the CDR3 is TGCGCCAGCAGCTTAAGACTAGCCTCCACAGATACGCAGTATTTT. The encoded protein is CASSLRLASTDTQYF.

This chain uses TRBV7-8 with TRBJ2-5, with no clear D. The CDR3 has 12 residues. Germline CDR1 and CDR2: SGHVS and FQNEAQ. Trimming took 0 bases from V and 5 from J, leaving 4 bases between them. The CDR3, as DNA: TGTGCCAGCAGCTTAGCCTCGGAGACCCAGTACTTC. Protein sequence: CASSLASETQYF.

By sample share, this clone is large. The chain carries TRBV14 and TRBJ2-7; D is possibly TRBD1 (6 bases). Trimming cost V 4 bases and J 3 bases, with 13 bases left between them. In germline, CDR1 is SGHDN, CDR2 FVKESK. The CDR3 has 14 residues. This chain's CDR3 is CASSPLTGIYEQYF. The CDR3 DNA follows: TGTGCCAGCAGCCCGCTAACAGGGATCTACGAGCAGTACTTC.